This entry is about one T cell receptor beta chain. In its sample, this clonotype was seen a few times. The specificity of this receptor is unknown. Within one base of it there is no much larger clone, and no base qualities were kept. Sequenced using an Illumina HiSeq 1500. TCRdb ran its own pipeline on the public reads, namely fastp trimming at Q25 and MiXCR clone calling, and kept in-frame beta chains. Each CDR3 protein appears once, grouped with its most common genes and DNA. Here the sample has about 920,000 distinct CDR3 sequences; approximately 33% occur a single time. The ten largest clones capture around 15% of the sample. Trimming costs V 2 bases and J 2 bases, and their ends lie 7 bases apart. CDR1 MNHEY and CDR2 SMNVEV are derived from the germline V gene (reference sequence). Taken from cysteine to phenylalanine, the CDR3 has 14 residues. Solely the CDR3 DNA is kept, with 42 bases framed from the first base.

This entry belongs to a study of T cell repertoires in cytomegalovirus infection (dated by TCRdb to about 2019). For context, the study as a whole: Peptide stimulations targeted recently identified HLA-C-restricted CMV epitopes, whose presentation resists viral immunomodulation, together with well-studied HLA-B-restricted epitopes. Donor HLA type was relevant to the analysis, as public TCR beta signatures indicated carriage of CMV infection together with the matching HLA type.

Paper-wide results and their limitations: The ex vivo response was dominated by HLA-C-restricted CMV-specific TCR beta clonotypes, which also provided the single most frequent clonotype in two of eight donors. Carriers of CMV infection plus the relevant HLA type were discriminated by the cumulative frequency of public TCR beta family members in the study cohort and in an independent approximately 400-donor cohort.

This sample's treatment or condition label indicates: in vitro stimulation with specific CMV peptide epitopes to enrich CMV-specific T cells. The receptor was isolated from a human donor in good health (CMV status not recorded). Some clones in this sample may be carry-over from other donors' samples. The sequence links TRBV27 to TRBJ1-3, with the D gene not confidently named. Material: cultured CD8+ T cells from PBMCs, obtained from culture after CMV antigen stimulation. The CDR3 has the sequence CASSLGVPGNTIYF. In nucleotides, the sequence is TGTGCCAGCAGTTTAGGAGTACCTGGAAACACCATATATTTT.